The 20 T cell receptor beta chains presented below share a single source sample, sequenced in a study of T cells in Graves' hyperthyroidism and ophthalmopathy. Amplified TCR beta CDR3 regions came from RNA transcripts. An initial round of RT-PCR targeting the TCR CDR3 relied on the HTBI primer set. TCRdb re-called the multiplex PCR reads with MiXCR, one entry per CDR3 protein. Here the sample spans hundreds of thousands of distinct CDR3 sequences, about a fifth being singletons. The sample was blood. The origin of the receptors is a woman under 30 with Graves' hyperthyroidism.

The sample holds many counts of this clonotype. The V and J genes are TRBV20-1 and TRBJ1-1, with D perhaps TRBD1 (5 bases). Germline V gives CDR1 DFQATT, CDR2 SNEGSKA (reference sequence). The CDR3 is 15 residues long. Trimming took 3 bases from V and 0 from J, leaving 14 bases between them. DNA for the CDR3: TGCAGTGCTAGGGGGCTCTCGGGTATGAACACTGAAGCTTTCTTT. Its translation is CSARGLSGMNTEAFF.

This clonotype was found many times. The chain is built from TRBV5-4 and TRBJ1-1; D is possibly TRBD1 (5 bases). This CDR3 is built from 13 residues. CDR1 and CDR2 (germline): SGHNT, YYREEE (reference sequence). Trimming took 1 base from V and 4 from J, leaving 8 bases between them. Here the CDR3 reads CASSLRQSTEAFF. The CDR3 DNA sequence: TGTGCCAGCAGCTTGCGACAGTCCACTGAAGCTTTCTTT.

Many counts were recorded for this clonotype. The rearrangement joins TRBV4-1 to TRBJ2-5, with 10 bases that match TRBD2. This CDR3 is 15 amino acids long. V shed 4 bases and J 3 bases; nucleotides not matched to a gene: 5. CDR1 MGHRA and CDR2 YSYEKL come from the germline V gene. The chain's CDR3 is CASSPSGLAEETQYF. The CDR3 region has the DNA TGCGCCAGCAGCCCTTCCGGACTAGCGGAAGAGACCCAGTACTTC.

This clonotype was recorded at least ten times. This sequence joins TRBV6-1 and TRBJ1-1, with D perhaps matching TRBD1 (5 bases). CDR1 MNHNS and CDR2 SASEGT come from the germline V gene. CDR3 size: 15 residues. Between the trimmed V and J ends, which lost 4 bases and 1 base, there was a span of 13 bases. The chain's CDR3 is CASSGLDRPNTEAFF. CDR3 nucleotide sequence: TGTGCCAGCAGTGGGCTCGACAGACCGAACACTGAAGCTTTCTTT.

This chain connects TRBV5-1 to TRBJ1-2; D ambiguous. From germline, CDR1 is SGHRS and CDR2 YFSETQ. V gave up 0 bases and J gave up 2 bases, with 8 bases separating them. The CDR3 is made up of 14 amino acids. The CDR3: CASSLDPVNYGYTF. Written as DNA, the CDR3 is TGCGCCAGCAGCTTGGATCCGGTCAACTATGGCTACACCTTC. Together with reference TRBV5-1 and TRBJ1-2, the CDR3 gives the full variable domain: KAGVTQTPRYLIKTRGQQVTLSCSPISGHRSVSWYQQTPGQGLQFLFEYFSETQRNKGNFPGRFSGRQFSNSRSEMNVSTLELGDSALYLCASSLDPVNYGYTFGSGTRLTVV.

Many counts were recorded for this clonotype. The chain combines TRBV12-3 or TRBV12-4 with TRBJ2-2, with a tentative D call TRBD2 (6 bases). This CDR3 comprises 15 residues. V was trimmed by 6 bases and J by 3 bases, leaving 14 bases between them. The CDR3 loop is CASSPTSPDTGELFF. The DNA for the CDR3 is TGTGCCAGCAGCCCAACTAGCCCCGACACCGGGGAGCTGTTTTTT.

Many counts were recorded for this clonotype. The gene calls are TRBV30 and TRBJ2-5; D not resolved. V was clipped by 2 bases and J by 3 bases, with 7 bases between them. CDR3 size: 12 residues. Germline lookup yields CDR1 GTSNPN and CDR2 SVGIG (reference sequence). CDR3: CAWSLAEETQYF. DNA for the CDR3: TGTGCCTGGAGTCTCGCCGAAGAGACCCAGTACTTC.

This clonotype was found a few times. This chain links TRBV5-1 with TRBJ1-6, with a tentative D call TRBD1 (5 bases). Germline CDR1 is SGHRS and CDR2 is YFSETQ. The CDR3 is 14 amino acids. The V end lost 0 bases, the J end lost 7 bases, and 8 bases lay between the germline ends. The CDR3 loop is CASSLGRGNSPLHF. CDR3 DNA: TGCGCCAGCAGCTTGGGGAGGGGCAATTCACCCCTCCACTTT.

This clonotype was seen many times. This chain uses TRBV6-5 with TRBJ2-5, with TRBD2 matching 10 bases. The germline V gene has CDR1 MNHEY and CDR2 SVGAGI. The V and J ends lost 0 bases and 3 bases, in that order; junction bases with no gene match: 1. CDR3 length equals 15 residues. CDR3: CASSYSSGGKETQYF. The CDR3 coding sequence is TGTGCCAGCAGTTACTCTAGCGGGGGGAAAGAGACCCAGTACTTC.

This clonotype was seen at least ten times. This chain joins TRBV6-1 and TRBJ2-7; 8 bases are shared with TRBD1. The CDR3 has 12 amino acids. Per germline, CDR1 MNHNS and CDR2 SASEGT. Trimming at V came to 6 bases and at J to 3 bases, leaving 1 base not matched to a gene. Here the CDR3 DNA reads TGTGCCAGCAGCGACAGGGGCTACGAGCAGTACTTC. Translating it yields CASSDRGYEQYF.

This clonotype turned up a few times. The CDR3 loop reads CASSREAYEQYF. The CDR3 coding sequence is TGTGCCAGCTCGAGAGAAGCCTACGAGCAGTACTTC. V and J are TRBV28 and TRBJ2-7; D unresolved. Looked up from germline, CDR1 is MDHEN and CDR2 is SYDVKM. The CDR3 sequence is 12 residues long. Trimming removed 8 bases from V and 2 bases from J, with 10 bases in between.

The chain has TRBV29-1 and TRBJ2-7; 10 bases align to TRBD2. CDR1 is SQVTM, CDR2 ANQGSEA, per germline. The CDR3 is made up of 13 amino acids. The junction had 3 bases not matched to a gene; V was cut back by 5 bases and J by 2 bases. The CDR3 DNA follows: TGCAGCGTTAGGACTAGCGGCACCTACGAGCAGTACTTC. This codes for CSVRTSGTYEQYF.

Ten or more counts support this clonotype. The chain combines TRBV6-1 with TRBJ2-5; D is possibly TRBD1 or TRBD2 (5 bases each). Trimming shortened V by 3 bases and J by 4 bases, and 12 bases separated the two germline ends. Germline assignment: CDR1 MNHNS and CDR2 SASEGT. The CDR3 runs 14 residues. This chain's CDR3 is CASSEVWDAETQYF. The CDR3 DNA follows: TGTGCCAGCAGTGAGGTTTGGGACGCAGAGACCCAGTACTTC.

This clonotype was counted ten times or more. The chain is built from TRBV19 and TRBJ1-5; 7 positions agree with TRBD1. Germline V gene lookup returns CDR1 LNHDA and CDR2 SQIVND (reference sequence). The CDR3 loop spans 15 amino acids. Losses at the gene ends were 4 bases for V and 1 base for J; bases not matched to a gene: 4. CDR3 sequence reads: CASSKRQGSNQPQHF. The CDR3 DNA reads as TGTGCCAGTAGTAAACGACAGGGAAGCAATCAGCCCCAGCATTTT.

In its sample, this clonotype was seen many times. This chain uses TRBV7-3 with TRBJ2-7; no definite D call. The CDR3 covers 13 residues. Germline values: CDR1 SGHTA, CDR2 FQGTGA. V was cut by 4 bases and J by 3 bases, with 10 bases left in between. This CDR3 reads CASSSGRNYEQYF. CDR3 bases: TGTGCCAGCAGCTCCGGACGGAACTACGAGCAGTACTTC.

Many counts were recorded for this clonotype. V usage is TRBV28 and J usage is TRBJ2-6, with a possible D match to TRBD1 (5 bases). Germline lookup yields CDR1 MDHEN and CDR2 SYDVKM. This CDR3 has 17 amino acids. The ends were cut back, 5 bases at V and 0 bases at J, with 14 bases in the middle. CDR3 loop: CASSAGFLSSGANVLTF. In nucleotides, the CDR3 is TGTGCCAGCAGTGCAGGGTTCTTAAGCTCTGGGGCCAACGTCCTGACTTTC.

This clonotype was counted many times. The V and J genes are TRBV6-1 and TRBJ2-2; D not certain. The germline CDR1 and CDR2 sequences are MNHNS and SASEGT. CDR3 length equals 15 residues. V shed 2 bases and J shed 1 base, with 8 bases lying between them. The CDR3 here is CASSEFGQNTGELFF. CDR3 sequence (DNA): TGTGCCAGCAGTGAATTTGGGCAGAACACCGGGGAGCTGTTTTTT.

This clonotype has more than one count but fewer than ten. V gene TRBV18 combines with J gene TRBJ1-5, with D possibly being TRBD1 (5 bases). CDR3 length equals 17 residues. Germline V gene sequence: CDR1 KGHSH, CDR2 LQKENI. The V and J ends lost 5 bases and 4 bases respectively, with 21 bases between them. CDR3 nucleotides: TGTGCCAGCTCATCAAACCCACCAGGGCTTTGGAATCAGCCCCAGCATTTT. Amino acids: CASSSNPPGLWNQPQHF.

The chain links TRBV6-2 or TRBV6-3 to TRBJ1-5; D call uncertain. The CDR3 length is 13 residues. V was trimmed by 6 bases and J by 0 bases, leaving 6 bases between them. Germline V gene lookup returns CDR1 MNHEY and CDR2 SVGEGT. This CDR3 is CASRGHSNQPQHF. The DNA for the CDR3 is TGTGCCAGCAGAGGTCATAGCAATCAGCCCCAGCATTTT.

This chain connects TRBV20-1 to TRBJ2-5, with 9 bases fitting TRBD1. CDR3 length: 13 residues. Germline CDR1 is DFQATT and CDR2 is SNEGSKA (reference sequence). The J segment lost 5 bases and the V segment lost 6 bases, leaving 7 bases of the junction unmatched. The CDR3 DNA reads as TGCAGTGCGACAGGACAGGGGTTCGAGACCCAGTACTTC. Translation: CSATGQGFETQYF.